These T cell receptor beta chains were read from a single sample in a study of siplizumab effects on memory and regulatory T cells. Produced via immunoSEQ multiplex PCR; TCRdb's table is partial and in-frame only. The sample consists of approximately 120,000 clones, about 93% of them appearing once. Sample: non-Treg CD4+ T cells sorted from blood. The receptors originated from a human donor in good health. CDR3s include the opening cysteine and the closing phenylalanine or tryptophan. The D gene is left open where the match is weak. Clone size is not always given. Where it is, it says once, few, many or a class for expanded clones.

cdr3_aa	cdr3_nt	clone_size	d_call	v_call	j_call
CASSPTSGVAYNEQFF	TGTGCCAGCAGCCCGACTAGCGGGGTTGCCTACAATGAGCAGTTCTTC	-	TRBD2	TRBV9	TRBJ2-1
CASSQGRQGSGGNTIYF	TGCGCCAGCAGCCAAGGCAGACAGGGTTCGGGTGGAAACACCATATATTTT	-	TRBD1	TRBV4-1	TRBJ1-3
CAWSVPDLGTEAFF	TGTGCCTGGAGTGTACCCGACTTGGGCACTGAAGCTTTCTTT	-	-	TRBV30	TRBJ1-1
CAGSLAGTGFPQPQHF	TGTGCCGGCAGTCTAGCCGGGACAGGGTTTCCTCAGCCCCAGCATTTT	-	TRBD1	TRBV28	TRBJ1-5
CASSRLRGTGETQYF	TGTGCCAGCAGCCGCCTCCGGGGTACGGGAGAGACCCAGTACTTC	once	-	TRBV7-3	TRBJ2-5
CASTPAGGRAQYF	TGTGCCAGCACACCAGCGGGGGGGAGGGCCCAGTACTTC	once	TRBD2	TRBV6-5	TRBJ2-5
CASSLIPYEQYF	TGTGCCAGCAGCTTAATACCCTACGAGCAGTACTTC	-	-	TRBV7-9	TRBJ2-7
CASRGSASNEQFF	TGTGCCAGCAGGGGCTCGGCCTCCAATGAGCAGTTCTTC	-	-	TRBV6-5	TRBJ2-1
CASTKGKSTYNEQFF	TGTGCCAGTACAAAAGGCAAGTCAACCTACAATGAGCAGTTCTTC	once	-	TRBV19	TRBJ2-1
CASSSGPSRGYTF	TGTGCCAGCAGCTCGGGGCCTTCTCGGGGCTACACCTTC	-	-	TRBV7-9	TRBJ1-2
CAGTDLGVAGFTDTQYF	TGTGCCGGAACAGACCTTGGAGTAGCGGGATTCACAGATACGCAGTATTTT	-	TRBD2	TRBV2	TRBJ2-3
CASSSRGGNRDSEQFF	TGTGCCAGCAGCTCTCGAGGGGGGAACCGGGACAGTGAGCAGTTCTTC	once	-	TRBV7-3	TRBJ2-1
CASSQGRGNMNTEAFF	TGCGCCAGCAGCCAAGGCAGGGGAAACATGAACACTGAAGCTTTCTTT	-	-	TRBV4-3	TRBJ1-1
CATQSAGGIDTQYF	TGTGCCACCCAGTCTGCGGGGGGAATAGATACGCAGTATTTT	-	TRBD2	TRBV6-5	TRBJ2-3
CASSTGQGGNTEAFF	TGTGCCAGCAGCACCGGACAGGGAGGGAACACTGAAGCTTTCTTT	-	TRBD1	TRBV7-9	TRBJ1-1
CASSNRPAGGHTDTQYF	TGTGCCAGCAGCAACCGCCCAGCGGGGGGACACACAGATACGCAGTATTTT	-	TRBD2	TRBV7-2	TRBJ2-3
CATRRDVVNQPQHF	TGTGCCACTCGCAGGGATGTCGTCAATCAGCCCCAGCATTTT	-	-	TRBV10-3	TRBJ1-5
CAWCPALTEAFF	TGTGCCTGGTGTCCCGCACTCACTGAAGCTTTCTTT	-	-	TRBV30	TRBJ1-1
CASSHSREGGIFRSNQPQHF	TGTGCCAGCAGCCACTCCAGGGAAGGGGGAATATTTCGGAGCAATCAGCCCCAGCATTTT	-	-	TRBV28	TRBJ1-5
CASSHRDRDEAFF	TGCGCCAGCAGTCACCGGGACAGGGATGAAGCTTTCTTT	-	TRBD1	TRBV5-1	TRBJ1-1
CAISETKADEQYF	TGTGCCATCAGTGAGACCAAAGCGGACGAGCAGTACTTC	once	-	TRBV10-3	TRBJ2-7
CASSVDLAGGARAFF	TGTGCCAGCAGCGTAGACCTTGCAGGGGGCGCCCGGGCTTTCTTT	-	TRBD1	TRBV9	TRBJ1-1
CASTKGLAGAGDTQYF	TGTGCCAGCACCAAGGGACTAGCGGGGGCGGGGGATACGCAGTATTTT	few	TRBD2	TRBV5-4	TRBJ2-3
CASSYARFDEQYF	TGTGCCAGCAGTTACGCGCGGTTCGACGAGCAGTACTTC	once	-	TRBV6-5	TRBJ2-7
CASSSDWGAPEAFF	TGTGCCAGCAGCTCAGATTGGGGGGCCCCTGAAGCTTTCTTT	-	-	TRBV7-2	TRBJ1-1
CASSEPGQGNQPQHF	TGTGCCAGCAGTGAACCGGGACAGGGAAATCAGCCCCAGCATTTT	-	TRBD1	TRBV25-1	TRBJ1-5
CAITQGGAPADTQYF	TGTGCCATCACCCAGGGGGGGGCCCCCGCAGATACGCAGTATTTT	-	-	TRBV10-3	TRBJ2-3
CASSVTSGGPTDTQYF	TGTGCCAGCAGTGTGACTAGCGGGGGGCCCACAGATACGCAGTATTTT	-	TRBD2	TRBV25-1	TRBJ2-3
CASSLLRRELFF	TGTGCCAGCAGCTTACTCCGTAGGGAGCTGTTTTTT	-	-	TRBV11-2	TRBJ2-2
CASSKRQDRNSPLHF	TGCGCCAGCAGCAAACGACAGGACCGTAATTCACCCCTCCACTTT	-	-	TRBV5-1	TRBJ1-6
CASSLGGQGYGANVLTF	TGTGCCAGCAGCTTAGGAGGACAGGGTTATGGGGCCAACGTCCTGACTTTC	-	TRBD1	TRBV13	TRBJ2-6
CASSLTGGDNYGYTF	TGTGCCAGCAGCTTAACAGGGGGCGATAACTATGGCTACACCTTC	-	TRBD1	TRBV7-3	TRBJ1-2
CASKDRGQQLEKLFF	TGTGCCAGCAAAGACCGGGGACAGCAACTTGAAAAACTGTTTTTT	once	TRBD1	TRBV2	TRBJ1-4
CASSWDRVMYEQYF	TGTGCCAGCAGCTGGGACAGGGTGATGTACGAGCAGTACTTC	-	TRBD1	TRBV6-8	TRBJ2-7
CASTLAGANTDTQYF	TGCGCCAGCACCCTAGCGGGGGCCAACACAGATACGCAGTATTTT	-	TRBD2	TRBV5-1	TRBJ2-3
CASSPVPVETQYF	TGTGCCAGCAGCCCGGTACCAGTGGAGACCCAGTACTTC	-	-	TRBV5-4	TRBJ2-5
CASSRQGRGSYEQYF	TGTGCCAGTAGTAGACAGGGTAGGGGCTCCTACGAGCAGTACTTC	-	TRBD1	TRBV19	TRBJ2-7
CASSKASGGRSSYNEQFF	TGTGCCAGCAGTAAGGCTAGCGGGGGGCGGAGCTCCTACAATGAGCAGTTCTTC	once	TRBD2	TRBV5-4	TRBJ2-1
CAWTAWDSGELFF	TGTGCCTGGACAGCCTGGGATTCCGGGGAGCTGTTTTTT	-	-	TRBV30	TRBJ2-2
CASSRFRDTDTQYF	TGTGCCAGCAGCAGATTCAGGGACACAGATACGCAGTATTTT	-	-	TRBV5-5	TRBJ2-3
CAISGLRQSGGATNEKLFF	TGTGCCATCAGTGGTCTACGACAGTCAGGAGGTGCAACTAATGAAAAACTGTTTTTT	-	-	TRBV10-3	TRBJ1-4
CAISLGQGGTDTQYF	TGTGCCATCAGTCTCGGACAGGGCGGCACAGATACGCAGTATTTT	-	TRBD1	TRBV10-3	TRBJ2-3
CASSQEPGRSPLHF	TGTGCCAGCAGCCAGGAACCAGGGCGTTCACCCCTCCACTTT	-	-	TRBV5-8	TRBJ1-6
CASSLGDRGAGELFF	TGTGCCAGCAGCTTGGGGGACAGAGGGGCCGGGGAGCTGTTTTTT	-	TRBD1	TRBV5-1	TRBJ2-2
CASSQRLSGDYGYTF	TGTGCCAGCAGCCAACGGTTATCAGGTGACTATGGCTACACCTTC	-	-	TRBV11-2	TRBJ1-2
CASSLIPAGVNGELFF	TGCGCCAGCAGCTTGATACCCGCGGGGGTTAACGGGGAGCTGTTTTTT	once	TRBD2	TRBV5-1	TRBJ2-2
CASSQSLWWDATNEKLFF	TGCGCCAGCAGCCAAAGCCTTTGGTGGGATGCAACTAATGAAAAACTGTTTTTT	-	-	TRBV4-1	TRBJ1-4
CASKEGTSYEQYF	TGTGCCAGCAAGGAGGGAACTTCCTACGAGCAGTACTTC	-	-	TRBV2	TRBJ2-7
CASSSSGTGTYEQYF	TGTGCCAGCAGTTCGTCCGGGACAGGAACCTACGAGCAGTACTTC	-	TRBD1	TRBV28	TRBJ2-7
CASSGSGGYSYEQYF	TGTGCCAGCAGTGGTAGCGGGGGGTACTCCTACGAGCAGTACTTC	once	TRBD2	TRBV6-1	TRBJ2-7
CASSTNNPGEKLFF	TGTGCCAGTAGTACGAACAACCCAGGGGAAAAACTGTTTTTT	-	-	TRBV19	TRBJ1-4
CASSHGGGGAGELFF	TGTGCCAGCAGCCATGGCGGGGGGGGCGCCGGGGAGCTGTTTTTT	-	TRBD2	TRBV4-2	TRBJ2-2
CASSSSNRAKNIQYF	TGTGCCAGCAGCTCCTCTAACAGGGCCAAAAACATTCAGTACTTC	-	-	TRBV11-1	TRBJ2-4
CASRGSDTQYF	TGCGCCAGCAGAGGGTCAGATACGCAGTATTTT	-	-	TRBV5-1	TRBJ2-3
CASNSGGNTDTQYF	TGTGCCAGCAATTCCGGGGGGAACACAGATACGCAGTATTTT	-	TRBD2	TRBV11-3	TRBJ2-3